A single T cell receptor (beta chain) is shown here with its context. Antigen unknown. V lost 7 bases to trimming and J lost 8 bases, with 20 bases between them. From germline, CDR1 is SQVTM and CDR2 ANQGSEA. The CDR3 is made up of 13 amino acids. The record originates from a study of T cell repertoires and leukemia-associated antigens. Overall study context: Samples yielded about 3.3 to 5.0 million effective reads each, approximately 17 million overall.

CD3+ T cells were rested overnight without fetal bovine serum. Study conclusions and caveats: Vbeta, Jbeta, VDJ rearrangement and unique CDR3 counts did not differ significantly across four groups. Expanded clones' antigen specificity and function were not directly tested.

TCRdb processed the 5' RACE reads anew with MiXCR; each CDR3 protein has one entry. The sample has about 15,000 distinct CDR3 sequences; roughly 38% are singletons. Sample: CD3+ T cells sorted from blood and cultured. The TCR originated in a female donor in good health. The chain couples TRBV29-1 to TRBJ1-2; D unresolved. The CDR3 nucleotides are TGCAGCGACGCCGAGGACGGCCGGACGGGCTACACCTTC. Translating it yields CSDAEDGRTGYTF.